These 29 T cell receptor beta chains came from one sample sequenced in a study of blood T cell repertoires in COVID-19. Method: immunoSEQ multiplex PCR; TCRdb's copy keeps in-frame clones and lacks some. The sample carries approximately 310,000 clones, approximately 88% recorded once. Sequencing used PBMCs or T cells enriched from blood (not recorded which). The receptors derive from a man aged 60-69 years who had recovered from COVID-19.

The chain employs TRBV4-1 and TRBJ1-3, with D perhaps matching TRBD1 (5 bases). This CDR3 is 16 amino acids long. Germline lookup yields CDR1 MGHRA and CDR2 YSYEKL. Trimming left V 3 bases short and J 0 bases short, with 12 bases between. The DNA of the CDR3 is TGCGCCAGCAGCCAGGGGGGAGGCTACTCTGGAAACACCATATATTTT. This translates into CASSQGGGYSGNTIYF.

Details on this clone: Other DNA variants within this sample encode the same CDR3. The rearrangement links TRBV5-1 to TRBJ2-5; 13 nucleotides agree with TRBD2. CDR3 size: 16 residues. Germline lookup yields CDR1 SGHRS and CDR2 YFSETQ. The J segment lost 5 bases and the V segment lost 2 bases, leaving 6 bases of the junction unmatched. CDR3 sequence (DNA): TGCGCCAGCAGCTTACTAGCGGGAGGGCCAGGGGAGACCCAGTACTTC. This codes for CASSLLAGGPGETQYF.

The chain couples TRBV19 to TRBJ1-2; 8 bases align to TRBD1. Per the germline V gene, CDR1 is LNHDA and CDR2 is SQIVND (reference sequence). CDR3 length: 13 amino acids. V lost 6 bases to trimming and J lost 6 bases; unmatched junction nucleotides: 6. Here the CDR3 DNA reads TGTGCCAGTAGCACAGGGGGGGTCGATGGCTACACCTTC. It codes for CASSTGGVDGYTF. The whole variable domain, remainder taken from reference TRBV19 and TRBJ1-2, is DGGITQSPKYLFRKEGQNVTLSCEQNLNHDAMYWYRQDPGQGLRLIYYSQIVNDFQKGDIAEGYSVSREKKESFPLTVTSAQKNPTAFYLCASSTGGVDGYTFGSGTRLTVV.

This chain connects TRBV28 to TRBJ1-6; 7 nucleotides align to TRBD1. The CDR3 loop spans 15 amino acids. Germline CDR1 reads MDHEN; CDR2 reads SYDVKM. With V trimmed by 5 bases and J by 5 bases, 6 bases remained unmatched. CDR3 sequence reads: CASSAVGGHNSPLHF. The CDR3 DNA sequence: TGTGCCAGCAGTGCTGTAGGGGGCCATAATTCACCCCTCCACTTT.

This sequence joins TRBV4-1 and TRBJ1-5; D remains ambiguous. The germline V gene encodes CDR1 MGHRA and CDR2 YSYEKL. This CDR3 is 20 amino acids long. Trimming left V 4 bases short and J 0 bases short, with 25 bases between. The CDR3 sequence: CASSRDFLTGGLYSNQPQHF. CDR3 sequence (DNA): TGCGCCAGCAGCCGAGACTTCCTCACTGGCGGACTGTATAGCAATCAGCCCCAGCATTTT.

The chain recombines TRBV9 with TRBJ2-1, with 8 bases lining up with TRBD2. Germline CDR1 is SGDLS and CDR2 is YYNGEE. The CDR3 runs 15 residues. V dropped 2 bases and J dropped 6; count of bases not matched to a gene: 7. The CDR3 loop reads CASSVSAGDGNEQFF. CDR3 coding DNA: TGTGCCAGCAGCGTGTCAGCGGGAGACGGCAATGAGCAGTTCTTC. The complete variable domain, with remaining parts taken from reference TRBV9 and TRBJ2-1, reads DSGVTQTPKHLITATGQRVTLRCSPRSGDLSVYWYQQSLDQGLQFLIQYYNGEERAKGNILERFSAQQFPDLHSELNLSSLELGDSALYFCASSVSAGDGNEQFFGPGTRLTVL.

The rearrangement uses TRBV19 and TRBJ1-5; D unresolved. The CDR3 totals 16 residues. Germline assignment: CDR1 LNHDA and CDR2 SQIVND (reference sequence). Trimming cost V 3 bases and J 2 bases, with 14 bases left between them. The CDR3 loop reads CASSIGVLVGNQPQHF. Written as DNA, the CDR3 is TGTGCCAGTAGTATCGGGGTTCTGGTTGGCAATCAGCCCCAGCATTTT.

The chain combines TRBV28 with TRBJ2-7; perhaps TRBD2 as D (6 bases). Germline V lookup: CDR1 MDHEN, CDR2 SYDVKM. The CDR3 is 15 amino acids. With 6 bases removed from V and 5 bases from J, the gap between germline ends came to 20 bases. For the CDR3, the DNA is TGTGCCAGCAGCCGCGCGGGGACCTTAGGGAACGAGCAGTACTTC. Protein sequence: CASSRAGTLGNEQYF.

The chain's CDR3 is CASSPGQGYTDTQYF. As DNA, the CDR3 is TGTGCCAGCTCACCCGGACAGGGGTACACAGATACGCAGTATTTT. This chain uses TRBV18 with TRBJ2-3, with 9 bases lining up with TRBD1. Germline lookup yields CDR1 KGHSH and CDR2 LQKENI. The J segment lost 2 bases and the V segment lost 3 bases, leaving 3 bases of the junction unmatched. The CDR3 is 15 amino acids.

This clone was counted only a few times. The J gene is TRBJ2-2, the V gene TRBV4-1, with 7 bases that match TRBD2. The V and J ends lost 11 bases and 6 bases, in that order; junction bases with no gene match: 6. In germline, CDR1 is MGHRA, CDR2 YSYEKL. The CDR3 has 12 residues. CDR3 region: CAGGSRAGELFF. CDR3 coding DNA: TGCGCCGGCGGGAGTAGGGCCGGGGAGCTGTTTTTT.

The chain couples TRBV25-1 to TRBJ1-1, with TRBD1 matching over 7 bases. The CDR3 contains 15 residues. Germline CDR1 is MGHDK and CDR2 is SYGVNS. With 1 base clipped from V and 5 bases from J, the junction kept 7 bases outside the gene matches. This CDR3 reads CASSEWAGGRTEAFF. The CDR3 DNA is TGTGCCAGCAGTGAATGGGCAGGGGGGCGGACTGAAGCTTTCTTT.

This chain links TRBV28 with TRBJ1-5, with D possibly being TRBD1 (5 bases). CDR1 MDHEN and CDR2 SYDVKM come from the germline V gene. The CDR3 has 16 residues. Trimming pared 5 bases from V and 2 bases from J, leaving 16 bases between. The CDR3, as DNA: TGTGCCAGCAGTGGGGCGGGGAGGGTAGGCAATCAGCCCCAGCATTTT. Translated, it gives CASSGAGRVGNQPQHF.

The chain carries TRBV19 and TRBJ1-1, with D perhaps matching TRBD1 (5 bases). Germline V gives CDR1 LNHDA, CDR2 SQIVND (reference sequence). The V end lost 5 bases, the J end lost 5 bases, and 21 bases lay between the germline ends. The CDR3 has 16 residues. CDR3 coding DNA: TGTGCCAGTAGTCACCAAACCGGGGGGTACGGGACTGAAGCTTTCTTT. Translated: CASSHQTGGYGTEAFF.

The rearrangement joins TRBV28 to TRBJ2-7; 10 nucleotides agree with TRBD2. CDR1 is MDHEN and CDR2 is SYDVKM in the germline V gene. J gave up 3 bases and V 3 bases, and 5 bases lay outside the gene matches. This CDR3 is built from 15 residues. CDR3 bases: TGTGCCAGCAGTTTCCAACTAGCGGGGCGCTACGAGCAGTACTTC. This translates into CASSFQLAGRYEQYF.

The chain is built from TRBV6-6 and TRBJ1-5; possibly TRBD1 for D (5 bases). This CDR3 is 11 amino acids long. Per germline, CDR1 MNHNY and CDR2 SVGAGI (reference sequence). The V end was cut by 6 bases, the J end by 11 bases, with 11 bases between. CDR3 nucleotide sequence: TGTGCCAGCAGCCTGGGGCAGGCCCAGCATTTT. This codes for CASSLGQAQHF.

The chain employs TRBV18 and TRBJ2-6; 7 bases align to TRBD1. J lost 4 bases, V lost 6 bases, and 3 bases had no gene match. This CDR3 spans 14 amino acids. The V gene's germline CDR1 is KGHSH and CDR2 LQKENI. CDR3 coding DNA: TGTGCCAGCTCGGGACAGTTGGGGGCCAACGTCCTGACTTTC. It is translated as CASSGQLGANVLTF. Complete variable domain (other parts from reference TRBV18 and TRBJ2-6): NAGVMQNPRHLVRRRGQEARLRCSPMKGHSHVYWYRQLPEEGLKFMVYLQKENIIDESGMPKERFSAEFPKEGPSILRIQQVVRGDSAAYFCASSGQLGANVLTFGAGSRLTVL.

The gene calls are TRBV27 and TRBJ2-7, with 9 bases aligning to TRBD1. CDR3 length: 15 amino acids. After removal of 8 bases from V and 6 bases from J, the junction contained 14 bases not matched to a gene. Germline CDR1 reads MNHEY; CDR2 reads SMNVEV (reference sequence). The CDR3 here is CASFGRTGGGREQYF. For the CDR3, the DNA is TGTGCCAGCTTCGGCAGAACAGGGGGCGGTCGCGAGCAGTACTTC.

This chain uses TRBV3-1 (or the pseudogene TRBV3-2) with TRBJ1-3; D not certain. Germline lookup yields CDR1 LGHDT and CDR2 YNNKEL (reference sequence). This CDR3 has 15 residues. V lost 1 base, J lost 0 bases, and 7 bases lay in between. In nucleotides, the CDR3 is TGTGCCAGCAGCCAAGCGTCAGGCTCTGGAAACACCATATATTTT. It is translated as CASSQASGSGNTIYF.

The V and J genes are TRBV6-5 and TRBJ2-7; 12 bases align to TRBD2. The CDR3 consists of 13 residues. V shed 4 bases and J 7 bases; nucleotides not matched to a gene: 2. Germline V gene lookup returns CDR1 MNHEY and CDR2 SVGAGI. CDR3: CASSLLAGGEQYF. The CDR3 DNA sequence: TGTGCCAGCAGTTTACTAGCGGGAGGTGAGCAGTACTTC.

This clone was seen a single time. The V gene is TRBV3-1 (or the pseudogene TRBV3-2), the J gene TRBJ2-1, with D possibly TRBD2 on 5 matching bases. Germline-derived CDR1 and CDR2 are LGHDT and YNNKEL (reference sequence). This CDR3 has 16 amino acids. The germline V and J ends were trimmed by 4 bases and 4 bases, with 17 bases remaining between them. The CDR3 DNA reads as TGTGCCAGCAGCCCGTTGTCGGGAACCAAATACAATGAGCAGTTCTTC. Translation: CASSPLSGTKYNEQFF.

J is TRBJ2-1 and V is TRBV7-3; 9 bases map to TRBD2. The CDR3 consists of 17 residues. The germline V gene has CDR1 SGHTA and CDR2 FQGTGA. Trimming took 5 bases from V and 5 from J; bases not matched to a gene: 13. This CDR3 is CASSPRSSGSIHNEQFF. Here the CDR3 DNA reads TGTGCCAGCAGCCCCCGGAGTAGCGGGAGTATCCACAATGAGCAGTTCTTC.

The chain uses TRBV6-5 and TRBJ2-7, with TRBD1 matching over 9 bases. The CDR3 loop spans 15 amino acids. The junction had 7 bases not matched to a gene; V was cut back by 5 bases and J by 2 bases. Germline V gene lookup returns CDR1 MNHEY and CDR2 SVGAGI. The CDR3 DNA is TGTGCCAGCAGTCCGGACAGGGGAAGCACCTACGAGCAGTACTTC. Encoded protein: CASSPDRGSTYEQYF.

The V and J genes are TRBV15 and TRBJ1-1; 8 bases align to TRBD1. V shed 3 bases and J 0 bases; nucleotides not matched to a gene: 0. The CDR3 length is 14 residues. Germline V lookup: CDR1 LNHNV, CDR2 YYDKDF (reference sequence). CDR3 nucleotide sequence: TGTGCCACCAGCAGCAGGGGGCTGAACACTGAAGCTTTCTTT. Translating gives CATSSRGLNTEAFF.

CDR3 coding DNA: TGTGCCAGCAGCTTTTTAGTGGGGGGGACAGATACGCAGTATTTT. Protein: CASSFLVGGTDTQYF. The rearrangement links TRBV7-6 to TRBJ2-3, with 7 bases that match TRBD2. Germline V gene sequence: CDR1 SGHVS, CDR2 FNYEAQ. Losses at the gene ends were 3 bases for V and 3 bases for J; bases not matched to a gene: 6. There are 15 residues in the CDR3.

The gene calls are TRBV21-1 and TRBJ2-1; the table assigns TRBD2, which was not confirmed against the DNA. TRBV21-1 is listed as a pseudogene. The CDR3 consists of 19 residues. The chain's CDR3 is CASTDSPYPPGPLYNEQFF. DNA of the CDR3: TGTGCCAGCACCGATTCCCCCTACCCCCCCGGTCCCCTTTACAATGAGCAGTTCTTC.

The chain carries TRBV2 and TRBJ2-4; D remains unclear. Trimming removed 1 base from V and 8 bases from J, with 9 bases in between. CDR1 SNHLY and CDR2 FYNNEI come from the germline V gene. The CDR3 covers 13 residues. The CDR3 sequence: CASSEVSNHIQYF. The CDR3, as DNA: TGTGCCAGCAGTGAAGTTAGTAACCACATTCAGTACTTC.

The chain carries TRBV13 and TRBJ1-1; D not resolved. V was shortened by 1 base and J by 0 bases, with 9 bases between the two germline ends. The germline CDR1 and CDR2 sequences are PRHDT and FYEKMQ (reference sequence). This CDR3 is 15 amino acids long. CDR3 DNA sequence: TGTGCCAGCAGCTTAGAGCGGCGTATGAACACTGAAGCTTTCTTT. Translated: CASSLERRMNTEAFF.

The genes are TRBV7-2 and TRBJ1-2; D possibly corresponds to TRBD1 (6 bases). Germline V gives CDR1 SGHTA, CDR2 FQGNSA. Trimming removed 5 bases from V and 4 bases from J, with 11 bases in between. The CDR3 is made up of 13 amino acids. DNA of the CDR3: TGTGCCAGCAGCAGGGACACGACCTATGGCTACACCTTC. Protein: CASSRDTTYGYTF.

The chain uses TRBV5-6 and TRBJ1-1; TRBD1 matches at 7 bases. Trimming removed 2 bases from V and 6 bases from J; junction bases left unmatched: 10. This CDR3 region has 15 residues. Germline CDR1 reads SGHDT; CDR2 reads YYEEEE. CDR3: CASSFVEGARAEAFF. The CDR3 DNA reads as TGTGCCAGCAGCTTTGTTGAGGGGGCCCGGGCTGAAGCTTTCTTT.